This T cell receptor beta chain was identified during a study of cytomegalovirus exposure and HLA in healthy donors. Study-wide background: When over 300 donors were genotyped, just over 80% of them were found to fall in the Caucasian-associated ancestry cluster.

Worth noting for this clone: No antigen is known for it.

V lost 2 bases, J lost 1 base, and 2 bases stayed unmatched. Per germline, CDR1 SGHRS and CDR2 YFSETQ. CDR3 length: 14 amino acids. Study-wide findings and caveats: Both high specificity and high sensitivity reportedly marked the classifier's diagnosis of cytomegalovirus status. Cytomegalovirus association was assigned to approximately 180 TCR beta chains.

Researchers ran the PCR with 60 Vbeta and 13 Jbeta primers. Measured with immunoSEQ multiplex PCR; TCRdb has only the in-frame clones, and not every one. Of approximately 99,000 clones listed, roughly four fifths are singletons. The sequence was collected from a man between 35 and 55 years old in good health and CMV-seronegative. Material for sequencing was PBMCs. V and J are TRBV5-1 and TRBJ1-1; 7 positions match TRBD1. The CDR3 is CASSFTGANTEAFF. CDR3 nucleotides: TGCGCCAGCAGCTTCACAGGGGCGAACACTGAAGCTTTCTTT.